The rows below give T cell receptor beta chains drawn from one sample of a study of OX40 agonist ivuxolimab in advanced cancers. Assay used: immunoSEQ multiplex PCR; TCRdb lists only in-frame clones, some missing. The data show around 60,000 clones, 85% seen once. The sequenced sample was CD4+ or CD8+ T cells sorted from blood, obtained in a trial of the OX40 agonist ivuxolimab. The receptors here all came from an adult with an advanced solid tumor such as melanoma, head and neck, liver or kidney cancer. CDR3s leave out the opening cysteine and the closing phenylalanine or tryptophan.

v_call: TRBV7-3
cdr3_aa: ASSSGVNEQF

v_call: TRBV10-3
cdr3_aa: ATGSRTENTEAF

v_call: TRBV5-1
cdr3_aa: ASRGNSYSYGYT

v_call: TRBV5-1
cdr3_aa: ASSWGQGVPTDTQY

v_call: TRBV7-2
cdr3_aa: ASSFSSDSNQPQH

v_call: TRBV29-1
cdr3_aa: SVDTERAGYT

v_call: TRBV5-1
cdr3_aa: ASSFQGSREYGYT

v_call: TRBV7-2
cdr3_aa: ASSQRGGEKLF

v_call: TRBV5-4
cdr3_aa: ASSSGAGHYGYT

v_call: TRBV28
cdr3_aa: ASSLGGLDEAF

v_call: TRBV5-8
cdr3_aa: ASSLGDWRGNTGELF

v_call: TRBV30
cdr3_aa: AWSVQVSAEQY

v_call: TRBV2
cdr3_aa: ASGFDETLEQF

v_call: TRBV5-4
cdr3_aa: ASSLELGRAGELF

v_call: TRBV19
cdr3_aa: ASRMIPGQGARNEQF

v_call: TRBV6-6
cdr3_aa: ASSYGGQKNTEAF

v_call: TRBV21-1
cdr3_aa: ASSKGEGNYGYT

v_call: TRBV11-3
cdr3_aa: ASSLKRGRYTGELF

v_call: TRBV13
cdr3_aa: ASSQTSAQETQY

v_call: TRBV5-6
cdr3_aa: ASSPRRGVSNSPLH

v_call: TRBV7-3
cdr3_aa: ASSPTSGGLETQY

v_call: TRBV18
cdr3_aa: ASSPKDPRLGNTEAF

v_call: TRBV9
cdr3_aa: ASSVGPGTRSTEAF

v_call: TRBV4-1
cdr3_aa: ASSREGWGIVSNQPQH

v_call: TRBV7-2
cdr3_aa: ASSNGLAGRETQY